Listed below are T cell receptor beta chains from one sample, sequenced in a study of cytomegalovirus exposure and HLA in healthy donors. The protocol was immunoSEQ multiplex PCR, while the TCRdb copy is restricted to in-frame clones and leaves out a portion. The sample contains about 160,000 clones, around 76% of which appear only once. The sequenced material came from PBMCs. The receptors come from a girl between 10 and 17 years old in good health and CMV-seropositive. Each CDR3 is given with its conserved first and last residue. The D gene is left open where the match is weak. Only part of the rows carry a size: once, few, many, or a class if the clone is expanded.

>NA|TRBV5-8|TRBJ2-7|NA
CASSFGSATGSYEQYF
TGTGCCAGCAGCTTTGGATCGGCGACAGGTTCCTACGAGCAGTACTTC
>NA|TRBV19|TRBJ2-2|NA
CASSMTGADGELFF
TGTGCCAGTAGTATGACTGGTGCCGACGGGGAGCTGTTTTTT
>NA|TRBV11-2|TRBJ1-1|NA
CASRGVVNTEAFF
TGTGCCAGCAGGGGCGTTGTGAACACTGAAGCTTTCTTT
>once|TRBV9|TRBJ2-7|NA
CASSVLPVLAHWNHYEQYF
TGTGCCAGCAGCGTATTGCCAGTGCTAGCGCACTGGAACCACTACGAGCAGTACTTC
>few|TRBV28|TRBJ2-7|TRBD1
CASSFSGTGGAWQYF
TGTGCCAGCAGTTTTTCCGGGACAGGGGGCGCCTGGCAGTACTTC
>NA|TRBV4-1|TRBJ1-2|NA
CASSQDGQGSGGYTF
TGCGCCAGCAGCCAAGACGGGCAGGGGAGCGGTGGCTACACCTTC
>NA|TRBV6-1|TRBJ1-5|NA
CASKGRTVNQPQHF
TGTGCCAGCAAGGGTCGGACAGTTAATCAGCCCCAGCATTTT
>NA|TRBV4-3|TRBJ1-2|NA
CASSQELGEGGYGYTF
TGCGCCAGCAGCCAAGAGCTCGGGGAGGGGGGATATGGCTACACCTTC
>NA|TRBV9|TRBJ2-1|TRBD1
CASSVDKGQRENEQFF
TGTGCCAGCAGCGTAGATAAGGGACAGAGAGAGAATGAGCAGTTCTTC
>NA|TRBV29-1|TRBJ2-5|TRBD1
CSVADRLYQETQYF
TGCAGCGTCGCGGACAGGTTGTACCAAGAGACCCAGTACTTC
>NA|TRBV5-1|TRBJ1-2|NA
CASSLSLEGYTF
TGCGCCAGCAGCCTTAGTCTCGAGGGCTACACCTTC
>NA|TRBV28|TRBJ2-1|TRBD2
CASSPLSGGANEQFF
TGTGCCAGCAGTCCCCTTAGCGGGGGGGCCAATGAGCAGTTCTTC
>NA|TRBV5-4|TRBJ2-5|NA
CATTGGRGETQYF
TGTGCCACTACCGGGGGGCGAGGGGAGACCCAGTACTTC
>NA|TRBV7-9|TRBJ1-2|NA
CASSLVAGYYGYTF
TGTGCCAGCAGCTTAGTGGCAGGGTACTATGGCTACACCTTC
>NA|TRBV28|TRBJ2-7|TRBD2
CASSRLVGGGEQYF
TGTGCCAGCAGTCGCCTAGTTGGGGGAGGGGAGCAGTACTTC
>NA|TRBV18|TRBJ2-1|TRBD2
CASSRGRSGRGYNEQFF
TGTGCCAGCTCACGTGGTAGGAGCGGGAGAGGTTACAATGAGCAGTTCTTC